The 27 T cell receptor beta chains given below trace back to one sample, sequenced in a study of T-cell memory formation after mild COVID-19. TCRdb recomputed calls from the 5' RACE reads with MiXCR, one row per CDR3 protein. The repertoire holds roughly 370,000 distinct CDR3 sequences, with about 15% as singletons. Sequencing used PBMCs or a T cell subset sorted from them (not recorded which). These receptor sequences come from a man aged 18 to 29 who had mild COVID-19 (a few samples of this study predate the infection). Cell type and time point are not known.

This clonotype was found a few times. This chain uses TRBV15 with TRBJ1-2, with D uncertain. The CDR3 is 14 residues long. V shed 0 bases and J shed 7 bases, with 12 bases lying between them. CDR1 is LNHNV, CDR2 YYDKDF, per germline (reference sequence). The CDR3, as DNA: TGTGCCACCAGCAGAGATCTTGACACCGGTGGCTACACCTTC. Translating it yields CATSRDLDTGGYTF.

The chain couples TRBV7-9 to TRBJ1-5; 7 bases are shared with TRBD1. From germline, CDR1 is SEHNR and CDR2 FQNEAQ (reference sequence). This CDR3 spans 15 amino acids. V dropped 5 bases and J dropped 4; count of bases not matched to a gene: 8. The CDR3 protein is CASSPPGTANQPQHF. CDR3 DNA: TGTGCCAGCAGCCCCCCCGGGACAGCGAATCAGCCCCAGCATTTT.

The chain employs TRBV7-2 and TRBJ2-1, with D possibly being TRBD1 (6 bases). The CDR3 extends over 14 amino acids. V dropped 6 bases and J dropped 4 bases, with 13 bases sitting between them. Germline V gene lookup returns CDR1 SGHTA and CDR2 FQGNSA. CDR3 loop: CASSSDSRYNEQFF. The CDR3 DNA reads as TGTGCCAGCAGTTCGGACAGTAGATACAATGAGCAGTTCTTC.

This clonotype was recorded many times. V gene TRBV7-2 combines with J gene TRBJ2-7, with 7 bases that match TRBD1. The CDR3 sequence is 13 residues long. Trimming cost V 5 bases and J 6 bases; bases outside gene matches: 7. From germline, CDR1 is SGHTA and CDR2 FQGNSA. The CDR3 DNA follows: TGTGCCAGCAGCCCCCGAACAGGGGTCGAGCAGTACTTC. It yields the protein CASSPRTGVEQYF.

The chain employs TRBV7-2 and TRBJ1-6, with D hard to call. V was pared by 5 bases and J by 10 bases, with 12 bases between. CDR3 size: 13 residues. CDR1 is SGHTA and CDR2 is FQGNSA in the germline V gene. The CDR3 region is CASSEYAGSPLHF. The CDR3 bases are TGTGCCAGCAGCGAATATGCGGGCTCACCCCTCCACTTT. Drawing the rest from reference TRBV7-2 and TRBJ1-6, the complete variable domain is GAGVSQSPSNKVTEKGKDVELRCDPISGHTALYWYRQSLGQGLEFLIYFQGNSAPDKSGLPSDRFSAERTGGSVSTLTIQRTQQEDSAVYLCASSEYAGSPLHFGNGTRLTVT.

This clonotype has just a few counts. This chain connects TRBV7-2 to TRBJ2-3; 8 bases are shared with TRBD2. The germline gives CDR1 SGHTA, CDR2 FQGNSA. The V and J ends lost 0 bases and 2 bases, in that order; junction bases with no gene match: 4. The CDR3 length is 16 residues. In nucleotides, the CDR3 is TGTGCCAGCAGCTTAGCCACTAGCGGAATCACAGATACGCAGTATTTT. Translated: CASSLATSGITDTQYF.

The rearrangement uses TRBV28 and TRBJ2-1; TRBD1 matches 7 bases. V trimming: 6 bases; J trimming: 9 bases; junction bases outside the gene matches: 14. Germline CDR1 and CDR2: MDHEN and SYDVKM. The CDR3 covers 15 residues. The CDR3 sequence is CASRTGSSNSREQFF. The CDR3 DNA reads TGTGCCAGCAGGACAGGGTCGTCTAACAGTCGTGAGCAGTTCTTC.

This chain links TRBV9 with TRBJ2-5, with 9 bases aligning to TRBD1. This CDR3 has 18 amino acids. Losses at the gene ends were 3 bases for V and 5 bases for J; bases not matched to a gene: 17. Germline V lookup: CDR1 SGDLS, CDR2 YYNGEE. CDR3 sequence: CASSAGDRALDDVETQYF. The CDR3 DNA is TGTGCCAGCAGCGCTGGGGACAGGGCGTTGGATGATGTGGAGACCCAGTACTTC.

This clonotype came up many times. The chain carries TRBV7-2 and TRBJ2-3, with D possibly matching TRBD2 (7 bases). Germline V gives CDR1 SGHTA, CDR2 FQGNSA. This CDR3 region has 14 residues. The V and J ends lost 5 bases and 6 bases respectively, with 15 bases between them. The CDR3 sequence is CASSLRGAKDTQYF. The CDR3 nucleotides are TGTGCCAGCAGCCTACGGGGGGCAAAGGATACGCAGTATTTT.

V gene TRBV9 combines with J gene TRBJ2-1; TRBD2 matches 8 bases. Germline CDR1 and CDR2: SGDLS and YYNGEE. The CDR3 runs to 16 residues. V trimming: 2 bases; J trimming: 3 bases; junction bases outside the gene matches: 7. For the CDR3, the DNA is TGTGCCAGCAGCGTCCGCGGGGGGCAATTCTACAATGAGCAGTTCTTC. Its translation: CASSVRGGQFYNEQFF. Combining the CDR3 with reference TRBV9 and TRBJ2-1 gives the whole variable domain DSGVTQTPKHLITATGQRVTLRCSPRSGDLSVYWYQQSLDQGLQFLIQYYNGEERAKGNILERFSAQQFPDLHSELNLSSLELGDSALYFCASSVRGGQFYNEQFFGPGTRLTVL.

This clonotype was counted at least ten times. This chain connects TRBV11-2 to TRBJ2-2; TRBD1 matches 9 bases. The CDR3 contains 14 residues. V lost 9 bases to trimming and J lost 5 bases; unmatched junction nucleotides: 7. Germline CDR1 reads SGHAT; CDR2 reads FQNNGV. The CDR3 reads CASRPGQGTGELFF. The CDR3 DNA follows: TGTGCCAGTCGGCCGGGACAGGGAACCGGGGAGCTGTTTTTT.

This clonotype was found a few times. This sequence joins TRBV15 and TRBJ2-5; D not resolved. Per germline, CDR1 LNHNV and CDR2 YYDKDF (reference sequence). This CDR3 region has 14 residues. V lost 0 bases to trimming and J lost 5 bases, with 10 bases between them. Written as DNA, the CDR3 is TGTGCCACCAGCAGAGAATGGGTTCAGGAGACCCAGTACTTC. This translates into CATSREWVQETQYF.

The V and J genes are TRBV5-1 and TRBJ1-3; no clear D. Germline V CDR1 and CDR2: SGHRS, YFSETQ. This CDR3 has 16 residues. The V gene lost 0 bases and the J gene lost 0 bases, with 10 bases spanning the gap. This chain's CDR3 is CASSLGYRSSGNTIYF. CDR3 DNA: TGCGCCAGCAGCTTGGGTTACCGGAGCTCTGGAAACACCATATATTTT.

The J gene is TRBJ1-3, the V gene TRBV10-3; no firm D call. V was clipped by 10 bases and J by 2 bases, with 15 bases between them. The germline gives CDR1 ENHRY, CDR2 SYGVKD. The CDR3 has 14 amino acids. The CDR3 here is CATMFTGTGNTIYF. The CDR3, as DNA: TGTGCCACCATGTTTACTGGGACTGGAAACACCATATATTTT.

This clonotype occurred a few times. This sequence joins TRBV20-1 and TRBJ2-3, with D unclear. There are 13 residues in the CDR3. Trimming took off 5 bases at V and 4 bases at J, with 13 bases between the two ends. The germline CDR1 and CDR2 sequences are DFQATT and SNEGSKA (reference sequence). CDR3 loop: CSAPSTSADTQYF. The CDR3 DNA sequence: TGCAGTGCTCCCTCAACCTCCGCAGATACGCAGTATTTT.

The table lists this clonotype with a few counts. This chain links TRBV21-1 with TRBJ2-5. TRBV21-1 is listed as a pseudogene. The CDR3 sequence is 10 residues long. CDR3 in DNA: TGTGCCAGCATTAGGGAGACCCAGTACTTC. Protein: CASIRETQYF.

Many counts were recorded for this clonotype. V usage is TRBV23-1 and J usage is TRBJ1-5; D is uncertain. TRBV23-1 has ORF status, its function being uncertain. The CDR3 consists of 19 residues. Deletions cut 0 bases from V and 7 bases from J, with 25 bases between. The CDR3 region is CASSQSTGLRTGFVQPQHF. For the CDR3, the DNA is TGCGCCAGCAGTCAATCGACCGGTCTAAGGACGGGGTTCGTGCAGCCCCAGCATTTT.

J is TRBJ2-7 and V is TRBV7-9; weak D call: TRBD1 (5 bases). Trimming removed 5 bases from V and 6 bases from J, with 11 bases in between. Per germline, CDR1 SEHNR and CDR2 FQNEAQ (reference sequence). This CDR3 is 12 amino acids long. The CDR3 region is CASSRGAAEQYV. The CDR3 bases are TGTGCCAGCAGCCGTGGGGCAGCCGAGCAGTACGTC.

The gene calls are TRBV3-1 and TRBJ2-3; no clear D. Trimming removed 1 base at V and 9 bases at J, with 11 bases between. Germline V CDR1 and CDR2: LGHDT, YNNKEL (reference sequence). This CDR3 contains 13 residues. The CDR3 sequence is CASSQGSLGTQYF. As DNA, the CDR3 is TGTGCCAGCAGCCAAGGATCCCTCGGGACGCAGTATTTT.

This clonotype was seen once. The genes are TRBV10-3 and TRBJ2-2; perhaps D is TRBD1 or TRBD2 (7 bases each). Germline CDR1 is ENHRY and CDR2 is SYGVKD. CDR3 length: 15 amino acids. Deletions cut 2 bases from V and 7 bases from J, with 14 bases between. The CDR3 nucleotides are TGTGCCATCAGTGAGAGGGAGGGGGCGATCGGGGAGCTGTTTTTT. Translating gives CAISEREGAIGELFF.

The rearrangement joins TRBV5-1 to TRBJ1-2; no definite D call. Germline assignment: CDR1 SGHRS and CDR2 YFSETQ. V was shortened by 3 bases and J by 6 bases, with 18 bases between the two germline ends. There are 15 residues in the CDR3. As DNA, the CDR3 is TGCGCCAGCAGCTCCGGCCCCCGAACAGAGAATGGCTACACCTTC. It encodes CASSSGPRTENGYTF.

In its sample, this clonotype was seen a few times. The CDR3 here is CASSIEDRGYEQYF. In nucleotides, the CDR3 is TGTGCCAGTAGTATAGAGGACAGGGGCTACGAGCAGTACTTC. This chain uses TRBV19 with TRBJ2-7; 9 nucleotides agree with TRBD1. CDR1 and CDR2 from the germline V gene are LNHDA and SQIVND (reference sequence). The length of the CDR3 is 14 residues. The ends lost 0 bases at V and 3 bases at J; junction bases unmatched: 0.

This clonotype has a handful of counts. The chain is built from TRBV6-5 and TRBJ2-3, with 10 nucleotides matching TRBD2. The length of the CDR3 is 15 residues. Germline V lookup: CDR1 MNHEY, CDR2 SVGAGI. Unmatched junction bases numbered 7, after V lost 8 bases and J lost 2 bases. CDR3 loop: CASAASGGSTDTQYF. The CDR3, as DNA: TGTGCCAGCGCGGCTAGCGGGGGTTCCACAGATACGCAGTATTTT.

This clonotype has at least ten counts. The V gene is TRBV6-5, the J gene TRBJ1-6; no definite D call. The CDR3 length is 18 residues. Looked up from germline, CDR1 is MNHEY and CDR2 is SVGAGI. The V end was cut by 3 bases, the J end by 4 bases, with 19 bases between. CDR3 nucleotide sequence: TGTGCCAGCAGTTATTGGGCCGCAAGGAGCCGATATAATTCACCCCTCCACTTT. Protein sequence: CASSYWAARSRYNSPLHF.

This clonotype came up many times. V and J are TRBV30 and TRBJ2-1; 10 bases fit TRBD1. V lost 2 bases and J lost 6; bases outside the gene matches: 4. The length of the CDR3 is 14 residues. The germline CDR1 and CDR2 sequences are GTSNPN and SVGIG (reference sequence). This CDR3 is CAWSLGTGVNEQFF. CDR3 nucleotides: TGTGCCTGGAGTCTAGGGACAGGGGTCAATGAGCAGTTCTTC.

In this sample, this clonotype turned up a few times. The rearrangement uses TRBV11-2 and TRBJ2-2; D is uncertain. The CDR3 is made up of 13 amino acids. Germline-derived CDR1 and CDR2 are SGHAT and FQNNGV. The V and J ends lost 8 bases and 5 bases respectively, with 12 bases between them. The chain's CDR3 is CASFLWGTGELFF. CDR3 coding DNA: TGTGCCAGCTTTCTCTGGGGTACCGGGGAGCTGTTTTTT.

Here the CDR3 reads CAISPGFASGANVLTF. CDR3 DNA sequence: TGTGCCATCTCCCCAGGTTTCGCCTCTGGGGCCAACGTCCTGACTTTC. The chain joins TRBV10-3 to TRBJ2-6; no clear D. Germline assignment: CDR1 ENHRY and CDR2 SYGVKD. The CDR3 contains 16 residues. Deletions cut 8 bases from V and 0 bases from J, with 14 bases between.